These 14 T cell receptor beta chains came from one sample sequenced in a study of blood T cell repertoires in COVID-19. TCRdb's table, derived via immunoSEQ multiplex PCR, lists solely in-frame clones and lacks some. The table shows roughly 280,000 clones, with around 84% occurring only once. Material for sequencing was peripheral blood. Source of these receptors: a man aged 55-75 years with acute or convalescent COVID-19.

The V call is TRBV5-1, the J call TRBJ2-7; the D gene is possibly TRBD2 (6 bases). Germline V gene data show CDR1 as SGHRS and CDR2 as YFSETQ. CDR3 length equals 16 residues. V was clipped by 4 bases and J by 2 bases, with 19 bases between them. CDR3: CASSPEVGGYAYEQYF. CDR3 nucleotide sequence: TGCGCCAGCAGCCCGGAGGTGGGGGGTTATGCCTACGAGCAGTACTTC. Drawing the rest from reference TRBV5-1 and TRBJ2-7, the complete variable domain is KAGVTQTPRYLIKTRGQQVTLSCSPISGHRSVSWYQQTPGQGLQFLFEYFSETQRNKGNFPGRFSGRQFSNSRSEMNVSTLELGDSALYLCASSPEVGGYAYEQYFGPGTRLTVT.

A single count supports this clone. The CDR3 nucleotides read TGTGCCTGGATATCGACAGGGGGCTGGGGCTACACCTTC. It specifies CAWISTGGWGYTF. J is TRBJ1-2 and V is TRBV30; 10 bases map to TRBD1. Looked up from germline, CDR1 is GTSNPN and CDR2 is SVGIG (reference sequence). The length of the CDR3 is 13 residues. Trimming cost V 4 bases and J 8 bases; bases outside gene matches: 7.

This clone came up once. V and J are TRBV9 and TRBJ2-5; TRBD2 matches 12 bases. CDR1 is SGDLS, CDR2 YYNGEE, per germline. The CDR3 runs 16 residues. V trimming: 4 bases; J trimming: 7 bases; junction bases outside the gene matches: 11. CDR3 nucleotides: TGTGCCAGCAGCAGTCCCGGGCTAGCGGGAGGGGGGACCCAGTACTTC. Translated: CASSSPGLAGGGTQYF.

CDR3 residues: CASSGTSGVSTDTQYF. The CDR3 coding sequence is TGTGCCAGCAGTGGTACTAGCGGGGTTAGCACAGATACGCAGTATTTT. The chain recombines TRBV2 with TRBJ2-3; 10 nucleotides agree with TRBD2. Trimming cost V 4 bases and J 0 bases; bases outside gene matches: 4. CDR3 length equals 16 residues. Germline values: CDR1 SNHLY, CDR2 FYNNEI.

This CDR3 reads CASSPYTGELFF. CDR3 in DNA: TGTGCCAGCAGCCCGTACACCGGGGAGCTGTTTTTT. The chain uses TRBV7-2 and TRBJ2-2; D not certain. Germline CDR1 SGHTA, CDR2 FQGNSA. The CDR3 is 12 amino acids. The ends were cut back, 5 bases at V and 3 bases at J, with 4 bases in the middle.

This clone appeared once. J is TRBJ2-1 and V is TRBV6-1; perhaps TRBD2 as D (6 bases). Germline lookup yields CDR1 MNHNS and CDR2 SASEGT. Trimming removed 0 bases from V and 11 bases from J, with 11 bases in between. The length of the CDR3 is 13 residues. The CDR3 loop reads CASSEAVEGQQFF. In DNA, the CDR3 is TGTGCCAGCAGTGAAGCGGTGGAGGGCCAGCAGTTCTTC.

The V and J genes are TRBV18 and TRBJ2-7, with D unclear. V was cut by 0 bases and J by 2 bases, with 8 bases left in between. CDR1 is KGHSH and CDR2 is LQKENI in the germline V gene. CDR3 length: 14 residues. The CDR3 spells CASSPPSLPYEQYF. The CDR3, as DNA: TGTGCCAGCTCACCACCGTCCCTCCCCTACGAGCAGTACTTC.

A word on this clone: At one of its ends the junction is not consistent with the germline gene, which may arise from a read error. The CDR3, as DNA: TGCAGCGTAGAAGACCTCAGCAGGGGGTATGGCTACACCTTC. Translating gives CSVEDLSRGYGYTF. The chain carries TRBV29-1 and TRBJ1-2; 7 bases are a match to TRBD1. Germline loops: CDR1 SQVTM, CDR2 ANQGSEA. The CDR3 is 14 amino acids. Using reference TRBV29-1 and TRBJ1-2 for the parts outside the CDR3, the full variable domain is SAVISQKPSRDICQRGTSLTIQCQVDSQVTMMFWYRQQPGQSLTLIATANQGSEATYESGFVIDKFPISRPNLTFSTLTVSNMSPEDSSIYLCSVEDLSRGYGYTFGSGTRLTVV.

This clone was observed a few times. V gene TRBV25-1 combines with J gene TRBJ2-7; TRBD2 matches 11 bases. V was pared by 4 bases and J by 3 bases, with 2 bases of the junction left unmatched. Germline V CDR1 and CDR2: MGHDK, SYGVNS. This CDR3 is built from 14 residues. CDR3 in DNA: TGTGCCAGCAGTGGACTAGCGGGAAGCTACGAGCAGTACTTC. This sequence encodes CASSGLAGSYEQYF.

The chain recombines TRBV9 with TRBJ2-5, with 10 bases matching TRBD2. Germline loops: CDR1 SGDLS, CDR2 YYNGEE. The V segment lost 0 bases and the J segment 4 bases; nucleotides outside the gene matches: 9. The CDR3 contains 17 residues. CDR3 bases: TGTGCCAGCAGCGTAGCAATCCAGCGGGAGGGCCGAGAGACCCAGTACTTC. It translates to CASSVAIQREGRETQYF.

The V and J genes are TRBV15 and TRBJ1-1; no reliable D call. The CDR3 has 15 amino acids. V was clipped by 0 bases and J by 1 base, with 9 bases between them. The germline V gene has CDR1 LNHNV and CDR2 YYDKDF (reference sequence). The CDR3 is CATSRDEAWNTEAFF. The CDR3 nucleotides are TGTGCCACCAGCAGAGACGAAGCGTGGAACACTGAAGCTTTCTTT. Full variable domain (outside the CDR3, taken from reference TRBV15 and TRBJ1-1): DAMVIQNPRYQVTQFGKPVTLSCSQTLNHNVMYWYQQKSSQAPKLLFHYYDKDFNNEADTPDNFQSRRPNTSFCFLDIRSPGLGDTAMYLCATSRDEAWNTEAFFGQGTRLTVV.

This clone was detected a few times. V gene TRBV5-4 combines with J gene TRBJ2-7; D perhaps matches TRBD2 (6 bases). The germline V gene encodes CDR1 SGHNT and CDR2 YYREEE (reference sequence). The germline V and J ends were trimmed by 3 bases and 4 bases, with 23 bases remaining between them. The length of the CDR3 is 17 residues. The DNA of the CDR3 is TGTGCCAGCAGCTGTGTTGGTCGGAAGGGACTCTCTTACGAGCAGTACTTC. This sequence encodes CASSCVGRKGLSYEQYF.

This clone has a single count. The gene calls are TRBV19 and TRBJ2-7, with D possibly matching TRBD2 (6 bases). The germline V gene has CDR1 LNHDA and CDR2 SQIVND (reference sequence). The CDR3 totals 17 residues. The V end was cut by 0 bases, the J end by 3 bases, with 18 bases between. CDR3 in amino acids: CASSIDPRAAGFYEQYF. CDR3 sequence (DNA): TGTGCCAGTAGTATAGATCCCCGCGCGGCGGGATTCTACGAGCAGTACTTC.

This chain links TRBV9 with TRBJ2-4; possibly TRBD1 for D (6 bases). CDR1 and CDR2 (germline): SGDLS, YYNGEE. This CDR3 is built from 14 residues. V shed 4 bases and J shed 7 bases, with 15 bases lying between them. CDR3 nucleotides: TGTGCCAGCAGCCCCCACGGGACATGGAACATTCAGTACTTC. This sequence encodes CASSPHGTWNIQYF.